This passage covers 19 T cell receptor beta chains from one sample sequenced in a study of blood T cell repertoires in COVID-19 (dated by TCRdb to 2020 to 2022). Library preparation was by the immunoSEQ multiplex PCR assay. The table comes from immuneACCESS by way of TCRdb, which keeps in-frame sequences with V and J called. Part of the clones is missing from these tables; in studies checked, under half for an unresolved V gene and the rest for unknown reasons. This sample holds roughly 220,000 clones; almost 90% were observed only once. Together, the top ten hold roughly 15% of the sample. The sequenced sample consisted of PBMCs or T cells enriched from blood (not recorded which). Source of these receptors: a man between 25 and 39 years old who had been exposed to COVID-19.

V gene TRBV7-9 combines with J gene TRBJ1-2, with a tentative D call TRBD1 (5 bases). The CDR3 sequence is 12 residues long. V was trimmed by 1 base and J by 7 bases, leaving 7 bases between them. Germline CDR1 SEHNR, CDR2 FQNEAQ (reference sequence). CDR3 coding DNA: TGTGCCAGCAGCTTAGTAGGGGCTGGCTACACCTTC. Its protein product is CASSLVGAGYTF.

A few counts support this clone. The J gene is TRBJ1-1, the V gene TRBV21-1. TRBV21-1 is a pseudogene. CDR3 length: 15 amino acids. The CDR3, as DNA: TGTGCCAGCAGCAAACGGGGAGGTCCAAACACTGAAGCTTTCTTT. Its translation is CASSKRGGPNTEAFF.

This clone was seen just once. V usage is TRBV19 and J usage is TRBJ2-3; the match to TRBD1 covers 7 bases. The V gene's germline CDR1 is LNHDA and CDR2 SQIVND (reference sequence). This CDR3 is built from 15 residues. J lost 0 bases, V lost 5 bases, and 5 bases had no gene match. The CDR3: CASSLGQASTDTQYF. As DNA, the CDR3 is TGTGCCAGTAGTCTTGGACAGGCTAGCACAGATACGCAGTATTTT.

CDR3 region: CASSIGQGILEPQHF. The CDR3 region has the DNA TGTGCCAGCAGCATCGGACAGGGCATTTTGGAGCCCCAGCATTTT. The J gene is TRBJ1-5, the V gene TRBV11-2, with 8 nucleotides matching TRBD1. V dropped 5 bases and J dropped 8; count of bases not matched to a gene: 11. This CDR3 contains 15 residues. Per germline, CDR1 SGHAT and CDR2 FQNNGV.

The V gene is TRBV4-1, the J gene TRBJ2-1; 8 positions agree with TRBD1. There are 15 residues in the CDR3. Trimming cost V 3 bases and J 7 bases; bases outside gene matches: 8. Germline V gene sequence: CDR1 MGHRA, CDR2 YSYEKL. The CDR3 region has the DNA TGCGCCAGCAGCCAGACGGACAGGGAAGTAAATGAGCAGTTCTTC. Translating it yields CASSQTDREVNEQFF.

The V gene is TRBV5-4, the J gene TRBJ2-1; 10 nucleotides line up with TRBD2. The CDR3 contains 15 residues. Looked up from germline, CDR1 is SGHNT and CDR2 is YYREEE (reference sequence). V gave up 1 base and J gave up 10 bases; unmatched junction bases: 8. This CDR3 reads CASSLYASGGREQFF. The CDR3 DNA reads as TGTGCCAGCAGCTTGTATGCTAGCGGGGGTCGGGAGCAGTTCTTC.

The CDR3 region has the DNA TGTGCCAGCAGCGCGGATCAGCCCCAGCATTTT. Its protein is CASSADQPQHF. The chain employs TRBV5-6 and TRBJ1-5; no firm D call. The germline gives CDR1 SGHDT, CDR2 YYEEEE. V lost 4 bases to trimming and J lost 5 bases, with 4 bases between them. This CDR3 is built from 11 residues.

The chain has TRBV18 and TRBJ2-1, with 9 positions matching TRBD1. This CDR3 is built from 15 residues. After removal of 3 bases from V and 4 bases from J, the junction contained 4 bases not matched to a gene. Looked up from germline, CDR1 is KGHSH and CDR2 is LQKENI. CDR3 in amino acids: CASSPGQGLYNEQFF. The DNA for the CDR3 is TGTGCCAGCTCACCGGGACAGGGACTTTACAATGAGCAGTTCTTC.

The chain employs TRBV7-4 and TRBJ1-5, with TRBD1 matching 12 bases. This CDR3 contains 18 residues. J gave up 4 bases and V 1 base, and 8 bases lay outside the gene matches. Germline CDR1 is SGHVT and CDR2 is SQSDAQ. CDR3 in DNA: TGTGCCAGCAGCTTAGGAGGGACAGGGGGCGTTGGGAATCAGCCCCAGCATTTT. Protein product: CASSLGGTGGVGNQPQHF.

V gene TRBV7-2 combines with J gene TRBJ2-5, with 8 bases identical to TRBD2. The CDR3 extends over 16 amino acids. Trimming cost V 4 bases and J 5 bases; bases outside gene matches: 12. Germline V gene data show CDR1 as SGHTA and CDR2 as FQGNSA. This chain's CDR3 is CASSSTGGGFPETQYF. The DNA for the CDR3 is TGTGCCAGCAGCTCCACGGGGGGGGGATTTCCCGAGACCCAGTACTTC. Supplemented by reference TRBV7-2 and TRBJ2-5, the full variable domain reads GAGVSQSPSNKVTEKGKDVELRCDPISGHTALYWYRQSLGQGLEFLIYFQGNSAPDKSGLPSDRFSAERTGGSVSTLTIQRTQQEDSAVYLCASSSTGGGFPETQYFGPGTRLLVL.

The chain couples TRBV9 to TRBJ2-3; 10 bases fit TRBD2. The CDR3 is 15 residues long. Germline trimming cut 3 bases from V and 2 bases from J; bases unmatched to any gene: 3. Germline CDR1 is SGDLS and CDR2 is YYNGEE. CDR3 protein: CASSESGGATDTQYF. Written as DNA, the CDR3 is TGTGCCAGCAGCGAGAGCGGGGGGGCCACAGATACGCAGTATTTT.

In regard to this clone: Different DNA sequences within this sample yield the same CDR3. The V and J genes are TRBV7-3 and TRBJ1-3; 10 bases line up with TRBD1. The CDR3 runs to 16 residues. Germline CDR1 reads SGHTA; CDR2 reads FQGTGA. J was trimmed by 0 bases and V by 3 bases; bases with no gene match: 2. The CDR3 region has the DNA TGTGCCAGCAGCTTGACAGGGGGCAACTCTGGAAACACCATATATTTT. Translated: CASSLTGGNSGNTIYF.

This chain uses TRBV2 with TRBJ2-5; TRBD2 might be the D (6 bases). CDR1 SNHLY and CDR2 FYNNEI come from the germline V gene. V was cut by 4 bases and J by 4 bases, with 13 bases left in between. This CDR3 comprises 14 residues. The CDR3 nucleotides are TGTGCCAGCAGTGTGACTAGTTCCCGAGAGACCCAGTACTTC. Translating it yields CASSVTSSRETQYF.

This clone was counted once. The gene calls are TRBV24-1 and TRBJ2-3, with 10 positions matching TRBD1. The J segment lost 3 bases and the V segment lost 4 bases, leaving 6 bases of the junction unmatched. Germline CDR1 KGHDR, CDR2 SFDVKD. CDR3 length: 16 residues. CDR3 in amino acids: CATSDHGTGETDTQYF. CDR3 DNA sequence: TGTGCCACCAGTGACCACGGGACAGGGGAAACAGATACGCAGTATTTT.

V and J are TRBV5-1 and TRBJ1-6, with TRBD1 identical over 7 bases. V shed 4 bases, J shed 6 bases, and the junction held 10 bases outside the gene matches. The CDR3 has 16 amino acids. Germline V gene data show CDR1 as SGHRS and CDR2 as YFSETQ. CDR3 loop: CASSMGQQPSNSPLHF. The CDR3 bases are TGCGCCAGCAGCATGGGACAGCAACCCTCTAATTCACCCCTCCACTTT.

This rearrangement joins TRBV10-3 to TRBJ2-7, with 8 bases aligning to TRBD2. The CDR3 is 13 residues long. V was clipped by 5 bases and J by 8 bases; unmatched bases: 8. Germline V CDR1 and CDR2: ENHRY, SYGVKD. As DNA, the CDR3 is TGTGCCATCAGTTCAACCCGGGGGGGGCAGCAGTACTTC. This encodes CAISSTRGGQQYF.

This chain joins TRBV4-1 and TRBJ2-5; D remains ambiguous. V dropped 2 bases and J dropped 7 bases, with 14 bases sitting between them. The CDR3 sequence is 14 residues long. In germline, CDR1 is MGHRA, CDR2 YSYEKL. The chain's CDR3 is CASSQQVIVGTQYF. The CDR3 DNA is TGCGCCAGCAGCCAACAGGTGATCGTTGGGACCCAGTACTTC.

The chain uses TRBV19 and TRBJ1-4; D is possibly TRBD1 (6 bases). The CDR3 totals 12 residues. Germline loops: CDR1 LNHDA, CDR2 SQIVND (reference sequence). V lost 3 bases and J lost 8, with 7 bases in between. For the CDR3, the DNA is TGTGCCAGTAGTATCAGGGGAGAAAAACTGTTTTTT. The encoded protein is CASSIRGEKLFF.

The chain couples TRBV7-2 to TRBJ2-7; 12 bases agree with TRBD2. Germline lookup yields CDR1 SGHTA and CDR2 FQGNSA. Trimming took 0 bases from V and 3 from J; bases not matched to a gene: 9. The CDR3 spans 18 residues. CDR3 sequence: CASSLARLLAGGDYEQYF. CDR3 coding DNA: TGTGCCAGCAGCTTAGCCCGACTCCTAGCGGGGGGGGACTACGAGCAGTACTTC.